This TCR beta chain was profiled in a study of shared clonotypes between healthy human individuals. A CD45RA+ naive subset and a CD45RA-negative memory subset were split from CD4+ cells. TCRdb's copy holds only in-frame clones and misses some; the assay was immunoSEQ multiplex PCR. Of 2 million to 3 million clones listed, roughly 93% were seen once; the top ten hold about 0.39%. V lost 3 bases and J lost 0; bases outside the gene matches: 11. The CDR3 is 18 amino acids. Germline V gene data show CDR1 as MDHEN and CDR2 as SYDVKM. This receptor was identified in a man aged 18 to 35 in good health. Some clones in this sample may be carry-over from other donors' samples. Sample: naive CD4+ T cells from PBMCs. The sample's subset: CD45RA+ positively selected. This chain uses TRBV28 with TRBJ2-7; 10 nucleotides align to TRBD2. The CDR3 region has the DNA TGTGCCAGCAGTTTGACCGGATTTAGCGGGAGGAACTCCTACGAGCAGTACTTC. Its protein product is CASSLTGFSGRNSYEQYF.